Each of the 2 T cell receptor beta chains below was sequenced from the same sample in a study of cytomegalovirus exposure and HLA in healthy donors. Use of 60 Vbeta and 13 Jbeta primers characterized the PCR. Sequencing was performed with immunoSEQ multiplex PCR; in TCRdb, only in-frame clones are kept and a portion is missing. Here the sample spans about 170,000 clones, 80% being singletons. Sequences were obtained from PBMCs. Source of these receptors: a woman aged 45-60 years in good health and CMV-seropositive.

This chain uses TRBV6-6 with TRBJ1-1; D gene uncertain. V shed 5 bases and J shed 6 bases, with 19 bases lying between them. Germline CDR1 and CDR2: MNHNY and SVGAGI (reference sequence). This CDR3 region has 15 residues. CDR3 sequence reads: CASSPAKSGGSEAFF. In DNA, the CDR3 is TGTGCCAGCAGTCCGGCGAAGTCAGGTGGGTCTGAAGCTTTCTTT.

This clone was seen more than once but under ten times. The genes are TRBV18 and TRBJ1-1; TRBD1 is a possible D gene (5 bases). CDR3 length: 15 amino acids. Trimming removed 3 bases at V and 1 base at J, with 12 bases between. CDR1 KGHSH and CDR2 LQKENI come from the germline V gene. The CDR3 loop reads CASSPNDRQNTEAFF. CDR3 coding DNA: TGTGCCAGCTCACCTAATGACAGACAGAACACTGAAGCTTTCTTT.